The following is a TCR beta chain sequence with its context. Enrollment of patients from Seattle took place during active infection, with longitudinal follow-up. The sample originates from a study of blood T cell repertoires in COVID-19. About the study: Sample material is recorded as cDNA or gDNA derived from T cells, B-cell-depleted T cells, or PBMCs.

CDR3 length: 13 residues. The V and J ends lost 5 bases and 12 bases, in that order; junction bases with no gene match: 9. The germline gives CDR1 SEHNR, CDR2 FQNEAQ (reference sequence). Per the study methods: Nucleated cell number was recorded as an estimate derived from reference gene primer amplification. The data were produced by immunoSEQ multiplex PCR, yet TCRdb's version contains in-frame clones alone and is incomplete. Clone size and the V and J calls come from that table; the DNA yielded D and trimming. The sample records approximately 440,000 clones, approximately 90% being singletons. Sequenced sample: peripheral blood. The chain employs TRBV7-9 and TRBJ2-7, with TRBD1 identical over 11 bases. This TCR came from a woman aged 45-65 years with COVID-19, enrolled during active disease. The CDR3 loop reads CASSLGQGAPGYF. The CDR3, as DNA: TGTGCCAGCAGCCTAGGACAGGGGGCGCCGGGGTACTTC.